The T cell receptor beta chain described here comes from a study of CD8 T cells in Susac syndrome. V lost 3 bases to trimming and J lost 4 bases, with 4 bases between them. This CDR3 has 13 amino acids. Per the germline V gene, CDR1 is MDHEN and CDR2 is SYDVKM. RNA in amounts of about 0.5 to 1 ug was reverse transcribed with random hexamers. TCRdb re-analysed the immunoSEQ multiplex PCR reads in MiXCR, keeping a single row per CDR3 protein. Of some 150,000 distinct CDR3 sequences in the sample, 95% were seen once. The chain employs TRBV28 and TRBJ2-6; no firm D call. The TCR comes from a human donor with Susac syndrome. Sequenced: CD4+ T cells from PBMCs. The CDR3 coding sequence is TGTGCCAGCAGTTTGACCGGGGCCAACGTCCTGACTTTC. Its protein is CASSLTGANVLTF. Variable domain in full (rest from reference TRBV28 and TRBJ2-6): DVKVTQSSRYLVKRTGEKVFLECVQDMDHENMFWYRQDPGLGLRLIYFSYDVKMKEKGDIPEGYSVSREKKERFSLILESASTNQTSMYLCASSLTGANVLTFGAGSRLTVL.